These 30 T cell receptor beta chains originate from one sample sequenced in a study of T cell repertoires in cytomegalovirus infection. TCRdb reanalysed the reads using MiXCR and keeps one entry per CDR3 protein. In the table there are more than 350,000 distinct CDR3 sequences, 31% of which are singletons. Sequencing used PBMCs. These receptors originate from a human donor in good health (CMV status not recorded). Some clones in this sample may be carry-over from other donors' samples.

The rearrangement joins TRBV7-6 to TRBJ1-2; no firm D call. This CDR3 contains 13 residues. Deletions cut 5 bases from V and 6 bases from J, with 13 bases between. From germline, CDR1 is SGHVS and CDR2 FNYEAQ. CDR3 loop: CASSPRARDGYTF. As DNA, the CDR3 is TGTGCCAGCAGCCCCCGAGCTAGGGATGGCTACACCTTC.

This clonotype was observed a few times. CDR3 DNA: TGCAGCGTTGAGGGTAGCTCCTACGAGCAGTACTTC. It yields the protein CSVEGSSYEQYF. The V gene is TRBV29-1, the J gene TRBJ2-7, with D unclear. CDR3 size: 12 residues. V gave up 3 bases and J gave up 0 bases, with 6 bases separating them. Per the germline V gene, CDR1 is SQVTM and CDR2 is ANQGSEA.

The count of this clonotype is one. The V and J genes are TRBV11-2 and TRBJ2-5; TRBD2 matches 8 bases. The V gene's germline CDR1 is SGHAT and CDR2 FQNNGV. The CDR3 extends over 15 amino acids. CDR3 loop: CSISLRGGGQETQYF. In DNA, the CDR3 is TGTTCCATCAGCTTACGGGGGGGGGGCCAAGAGACCCAGTACTTC. Based on the CDR3 plus reference TRBV11-2 and TRBJ2-5, the full variable domain is EAGVAQSPRYKIIEKRQSVAFWCNPISGHATLYWYQQILGQGPKLLIQFQNNGVVDDSQLPKDRFSAERLKGVDSTLKIQPAKLEDSAVYLCSISLRGGGQETQYFGPGTRLLVL.

This sequence joins TRBV4-1 and TRBJ2-5; 9 nucleotides align to TRBD1. Germline CDR1 and CDR2: MGHRA and YSYEKL. J lost 5 bases, V lost 5 bases, and 6 bases had no gene match. CDR3 length equals 14 residues. CDR3 region: CASSRDREWETQYF. CDR3 in DNA: TGCGCCAGCAGCAGGGACAGGGAATGGGAGACCCAGTACTTC.

The V gene is TRBV19, the J gene TRBJ1-2; a possible D gene is TRBD1 (6 bases). The V gene lost 6 bases and the J gene lost 8 bases, with 22 bases spanning the gap. The germline CDR1 and CDR2 sequences are LNHDA and SQIVND (reference sequence). The CDR3 has 15 residues. The CDR3 DNA follows: TGTGCCAGTAGCGCTTCCCCCGGCAGGGGAGACGGCTACACCTTC. Its protein product is CASSASPGRGDGYTF.

This chain joins TRBV25-1 and TRBJ1-2; D is uncertain. V lost 7 bases, J lost 0 bases, and 12 bases lay in between. Germline V lookup: CDR1 MGHDK, CDR2 SYGVNS. The CDR3 extends over 14 amino acids. The CDR3 sequence is CASMPSFANYGYTF. CDR3 sequence (DNA): TGTGCCAGCATGCCAAGTTTTGCTAACTATGGCTACACCTTC.

This clonotype came up many times. This sequence joins TRBV2 and TRBJ1-1; 7 nucleotides align to TRBD1. J lost 4 bases, V lost 0 bases, and 5 bases had no gene match. The CDR3 contains 15 residues. CDR1 SNHLY and CDR2 FYNNEI come from the germline V gene. For the CDR3, the DNA is TGTGCCAGCAGTGAAGCGGCAGGGGGTTTCACTGAAGCTTTCTTT. This translates into CASSEAAGGFTEAFF. The entire variable domain, with the rest obtained from reference TRBV2 and TRBJ1-1, is as follows: EPEVTQTPSHQVTQMGQEVILRCVPISNHLYFYWYRQILGQKVEFLVSFYNNEISEKSEIFDDQFSVERPDGSNFTLKIRSTKLEDSAMYFCASSEAAGGFTEAFFGQGTRLTVV.

Note on this clonotype: Possible read error: a much larger clone is one base away. The CDR3 end shows no conserved phenylalanine or tryptophan, and so a read error is likely. This rearrangement joins TRBV7-2 to TRBJ1-2; D might be TRBD1 (5 bases). V gave up 5 bases and J gave up 4 bases, with 11 bases separating them. The CDR3 loop spans 13 amino acids. Germline-derived CDR1 and CDR2 are SGHTA and FQGNSA. CDR3 region: CASSSGGSYGYTC. The CDR3 DNA sequence: TGTGCCAGCAGCAGCGGGGGGTCCTATGGCTACACCTGC.

The chain joins TRBV2 to TRBJ1-6; D ambiguous. Looked up from germline, CDR1 is SNHLY and CDR2 is FYNNEI. The CDR3 length is 12 residues. The V gene lost 2 bases and the J gene lost 8 bases, with 4 bases spanning the gap. The chain's CDR3 is CASSEIDSPLHF. The CDR3 DNA is TGTGCCAGCAGTGAAATCGATTCACCCCTCCACTTT. Supplemented by reference TRBV2 and TRBJ1-6, the full variable domain reads EPEVTQTPSHQVTQMGQEVILRCVPISNHLYFYWYRQILGQKVEFLVSFYNNEISEKSEIFDDQFSVERPDGSNFTLKIRSTKLEDSAMYFCASSEIDSPLHFGNGTRLTVT.

This clonotype was seen a few times. The genes are TRBV14 and TRBJ1-6, with D possibly TRBD1 on 6 matching bases. From germline, CDR1 is SGHDN and CDR2 FVKESK. The CDR3 runs 17 residues. The ends were cut back, 0 bases at V and 7 bases at J, with 16 bases in the middle. CDR3 protein: CASSQDKGWTENSPLHF. The CDR3 nucleotides are TGTGCCAGCAGCCAAGATAAGGGTTGGACAGAGAATTCACCCCTCCACTTT.

About this clonotype: This may come from a read error, since a much larger clone is one base off. Because the CDR3 is missing its conserved closing phenylalanine or tryptophan, this is likely a read error. V and J are TRBV7-6 and TRBJ2-2, with D perhaps TRBD1 (6 bases). V lost 4 bases, J lost 1 base, and 10 bases lay in between. The CDR3 covers 15 residues. Germline CDR1 and CDR2: SGHVS and FNYEAQ. CDR3 in amino acids: CASSSYRVNTGELFY. Written as DNA, the CDR3 is TGTGCCAGCAGCTCCTACAGGGTGAACACCGGGGAGCTGTTTTAT.

This clonotype was detected a few times. The genes are TRBV7-2 and TRBJ2-2; D may be TRBD1 (5 bases). This CDR3 comprises 16 residues. Germline-derived CDR1 and CDR2 are SGHTA and FQGNSA. Trimming took off 0 bases at V and 0 bases at J, with 8 bases between the two ends. This CDR3 reads CASSLASGTNTGELFF. CDR3 sequence (DNA): TGTGCCAGCAGCTTAGCGTCAGGGACGAACACCGGGGAGCTGTTTTTT.

The rearrangement links TRBV20-1 to TRBJ2-7, with D unclear. Germline V gene data show CDR1 as DFQATT and CDR2 as SNEGSKA (reference sequence). V was clipped by 1 base and J by 5 bases, with 6 bases between them. The CDR3 sequence is 11 residues long. The CDR3 sequence is CSARGPDEQYF. CDR3 bases: TGCAGTGCTAGAGGCCCGGACGAGCAGTACTTC.

The rearrangement links TRBV5-4 to TRBJ1-3, with unresolved D. This CDR3 region has 17 residues. Germline CDR1 reads SGHNT; CDR2 reads YYREEE (reference sequence). V shed 4 bases and J shed 0 bases, with 17 bases lying between them. CDR3 nucleotides: TGTGCCAGCAGCACCGGCGCAGGCCTCTTCTCTGGAAACACCATATATTTT. The encoded protein is CASSTGAGLFSGNTIYF.

This chain links TRBV7-2 with TRBJ1-2; D is uncertain. This CDR3 has 13 residues. CDR1 is SGHTA and CDR2 is FQGNSA in the germline V gene. With 3 bases removed from V and 4 bases from J, the gap between germline ends came to 9 bases. The DNA of the CDR3 is TGTGCCAGCAGCTTTGGGAGTATCTATGGCTACACCTTC. This encodes CASSFGSIYGYTF.

This clonotype came up a few times. This chain connects TRBV12-3 or TRBV12-4 to TRBJ1-1; D unresolved. Trimming removed 5 bases at V and 3 bases at J, with 13 bases between. The CDR3 length is 14 residues. CDR3 in DNA: TGTGCCAGCAGTGAATGGGCCCCGGACACTGAAGCTTTCTTT. Translating gives CASSEWAPDTEAFF.

This clonotype came up many times. V is TRBV7-2 and J is TRBJ1-2; D is undetermined. Trimming removed 8 bases from V and 5 bases from J, with 12 bases in between. This CDR3 has 12 amino acids. Per the germline V gene, CDR1 is SGHTA and CDR2 is FQGNSA. The CDR3 nucleotides read TGTGCCAGCTCTGGGAGAGGGTATGGCTACACCTTC. Translating it yields CASSGRGYGYTF.

The chain uses TRBV2 and TRBJ2-3; 10 positions match TRBD2. This CDR3 comprises 16 residues. Trimming at V came to 6 bases and at J to 2 bases, leaving 8 bases not matched to a gene. Germline CDR1 is SNHLY and CDR2 is FYNNEI. The DNA for the CDR3 is TGTGCCAGCAGACTTAGCGGGGGGCTTTACACAGATACGCAGTATTTT. Translated: CASRLSGGLYTDTQYF.

This clonotype turned up a few times. The chain couples TRBV5-1 to TRBJ2-1; tentatively, D is TRBD1 (5 bases). Trimming pared 1 base from V and 7 bases from J, leaving 15 bases between. Germline lookup yields CDR1 SGHRS and CDR2 YFSETQ. The CDR3 sequence is 15 residues long. This chain's CDR3 is CASSLKRGSSNEQFF. In DNA, the CDR3 is TGCGCCAGCAGCTTGAAAAGGGGCTCGAGTAATGAGCAGTTCTTC. The full variable domain, in which reference TRBV5-1 and TRBJ2-1 provide the parts outside the CDR3, is KAGVTQTPRYLIKTRGQQVTLSCSPISGHRSVSWYQQTPGQGLQFLFEYFSETQRNKGNFPGRFSGRQFSNSRSEMNVSTLELGDSALYLCASSLKRGSSNEQFFGPGTRLTVL.

The CDR3 nucleotides read TGTGCCAGTGACAGGGGGTCTGGGGCCAACGTCCTGACTTTC. Its translation is CASDRGSGANVLTF. The rearrangement uses TRBV19 and TRBJ2-6, with 9 positions matching TRBD1. The CDR3 covers 14 residues. With 8 bases clipped from V and 1 base from J, the junction kept 0 bases outside the gene matches. Germline-derived CDR1 and CDR2 are LNHDA and SQIVND (reference sequence).

The chain is built from TRBV5-1 and TRBJ2-3; perhaps D is TRBD1 or TRBD2 (5 bases each). Trimming cost V 4 bases and J 2 bases, with 17 bases left between them. This CDR3 has 16 residues. From germline, CDR1 is SGHRS and CDR2 YFSETQ. CDR3: CASSKHGTDLTDTQYF. Here the CDR3 DNA reads TGCGCCAGCAGCAAACACGGGACCGACCTCACAGATACGCAGTATTTT.

A word on this clonotype: At one end the junction does not follow the germline gene, possibly because of a read error. The chain couples TRBV2 to TRBJ2-3, with D perhaps matching TRBD1 or TRBD2 (5 bases each). Germline V gives CDR1 SNHLY, CDR2 FYNNEI. This CDR3 is 14 amino acids long. The CDR3 sequence is CASSLSNGADTRYF. The CDR3, as DNA: TGTGCCAGCAGTCTCTCTAACGGGGCAGATACGCGGTATTTT.

As regards this clonotype: A much larger clone is a single base away; this may be a read error. CDR3 protein: CASSLAGPTSSYKEQFF. The CDR3 bases are TGTGCCAGCAGCTTAGCCGGCCCAACGAGCTCCTACAAGGAGCAGTTCTTC. The genes are TRBV7-2 and TRBJ2-1; D gene ambiguous. This CDR3 contains 17 residues. Germline CDR1 and CDR2: SGHTA and FQGNSA.

Remarks on this clonotype: Being one base from a much bigger clone, this may be a read error. The genes are TRBV19 and TRBJ1-5, with unresolved D. Germline V gives CDR1 LNHDA, CDR2 SQIVND (reference sequence). V was pared by 1 base and J by 3 bases, with 13 bases between. The CDR3 covers 16 residues. The CDR3 spells CASSIGDRSDNQPQHF. The CDR3 coding sequence is TGTGCCAGTAGTATAGGTGATAGATCGGACAATCAGCCCCAGCATTTT.

Ten or more counts support this clonotype. The chain recombines TRBV6-1 with TRBJ2-7, with 7 nucleotides matching TRBD1. CDR3 length: 15 residues. In germline, CDR1 is MNHNS, CDR2 SASEGT. Trimming removed 6 bases from V and 2 bases from J; junction bases left unmatched: 10. The chain's CDR3 is CASRTRGQYPYEQYF. The CDR3 DNA reads TGTGCCAGCAGGACCCGGGGACAGTATCCCTACGAGCAGTACTTC.

This sequence joins TRBV4-1 and TRBJ1-1; the D is unclear. The CDR3 is 14 residues long. The V gene's germline CDR1 is MGHRA and CDR2 YSYEKL. V was pared by 3 bases and J by 10 bases, with 18 bases between. CDR3 sequence: CASSHEQKGRGAFF. As DNA, the CDR3 is TGCGCCAGCAGCCACGAACAGAAGGGTCGGGGAGCTTTCTTT.

This clonotype was seen a handful of times. The chain links TRBV4-2 to TRBJ2-1; no definite D call. Germline V gene data show CDR1 as LGHNA and CDR2 as YNFKEQ. CDR3 length equals 14 residues. The V end lost 4 bases, the J end lost 9 bases, and 16 bases lay between the germline ends. For the CDR3, the DNA is TGTGCCAGCAGCCCACCGGGCCCTTCTGGTGAGCAGTTCTTC. Translating gives CASSPPGPSGEQFF.

Only a few counts were recorded for this clonotype. The CDR3 nucleotides read TGTGCCAGCAGTCCTACCGGGACAGGGTATAATTCACCCCTCCACTTT. It yields the protein CASSPTGTGYNSPLHF. The chain recombines TRBV12-3 or TRBV12-4 with TRBJ1-6; the match to TRBD1 covers 9 bases. Trimming at V came to 5 bases and at J to 4 bases, leaving 6 bases not matched to a gene. The CDR3 is made up of 16 amino acids.

This clonotype turned up a few times. The chain combines TRBV9 with TRBJ2-7; 10 nucleotides line up with TRBD2. The junction had 3 bases not matched to a gene; V was cut back by 1 base and J by 2 bases. Germline V gene lookup returns CDR1 SGDLS and CDR2 YYNGEE. The CDR3 extends over 15 amino acids. Written as DNA, the CDR3 is TGTGCCAGCAGCGTACTAGCGGGGGCCACCTACGAGCAGTACTTC. This sequence encodes CASSVLAGATYEQYF.

As to this clonotype: A much larger clone lies one base from this, so it may be a read error. The rearrangement links TRBV7-8 to TRBJ1-5; D ambiguous. The length of the CDR3 is 13 residues. Germline CDR1 is SGHVS and CDR2 is FQNEAQ. The CDR3, as DNA: TGTGCCAGAAGCTTAGGGAATTATCAGCCCCAGCATTTT. The encoded protein is CARSLGNYQPQHF.